These 25 T cell receptor beta chains share one sample of origin, sequenced in a study of CD8+ T cells in alopecia areata (dated by TCRdb to 2017 to 2018). According to the study, the label for this sample's time point signals: 4 weeks on oral tofacitinib. Read against the paper, the sample's treatment or condition label means: oral pan-JAK inhibitor, 5-10 mg twice daily. Receptor amplification or capture employed the immunoSEQ multiplex PCR assay. RNA was extracted from all samples and reverse transcribed into cDNA, which served as template for TCR sequencing. TCRdb carries this immuneACCESS record with in-frame sequences only. Its versions omit some clonotypes, under half of them owing to an unresolved V gene in the studies checked, with the rest unexplained. This sample has 150,000 or so clones in its table, and around 86% of those were observed once. About 13% of the sample rests with the top ten.

Sample: CD8+ T cells sorted from blood, taken at week 4, from a patient treated with tofacitinib. These receptors were collected from a human donor with alopecia areata.

This clone was counted a single time. The rearrangement uses TRBV29-1 and TRBJ2-7, with D perhaps TRBD2 (5 bases). Germline V CDR1 and CDR2: SQVTM, ANQGSEA. The CDR3 has 12 residues. V lost 6 bases, J lost 3 bases, and 12 bases lay in between. CDR3 DNA sequence: TGCAGCGTGATGAAACTAGGCTACGAGCAGTACTTC. Protein: CSVMKLGYEQYF.

In its sample, this clone was seen once. The chain joins TRBV5-4 to TRBJ2-4; tentatively, D is TRBD1 (6 bases). The CDR3 covers 18 residues. Germline CDR1 SGHNT, CDR2 YYREEE (reference sequence). Trimming took off 2 bases at V and 2 bases at J, with 20 bases between the two ends. This CDR3 is CASSFNVFDTGSKNIQYF. CDR3 in DNA: TGTGCCAGCAGCTTTAATGTATTCGACACAGGGTCCAAAAACATTCAGTACTTC. The whole variable domain, filled in from reference TRBV5-4 and TRBJ2-4, reads ETGVTQSPTHLIKTRGQQVTLRCSSQSGHNTVSWYQQALGQGPQFIFQYYREEENGRGNFPPRFSGLQFPNYSSELNVNALELDDSALYLCASSFNVFDTGSKNIQYFGAGTRLSVL.

The chain is built from TRBV7-6 and TRBJ2-4; 12 bases line up with TRBD1. This CDR3 contains 15 residues. Germline CDR1 SGHVS, CDR2 FNYEAQ. The trim removed 4 bases at V and 4 bases at J, leaving 2 bases unmatched. The CDR3 DNA reads as TGTGCCAGCAGCTCGGGACAGGGGGCAAAAAACATTCAGTACTTC. Translated, it gives CASSSGQGAKNIQYF.

The rearrangement links TRBV27 to TRBJ2-3; 9 bases are shared with TRBD2. This CDR3 is 15 amino acids long. Germline CDR1 reads MNHEY; CDR2 reads SMNVEV (reference sequence). The J segment lost 1 base and the V segment lost 3 bases, leaving 2 bases of the junction unmatched. CDR3 DNA sequence: TGTGCCAGCAGTTTTAGCGGGGGCCGCACAGATACGCAGTATTTT. Amino acids: CASSFSGGRTDTQYF.

The chain links TRBV7-9 to TRBJ2-5; unclear D gene. This CDR3 is built from 15 residues. Germline-derived CDR1 and CDR2 are SEHNR and FQNEAQ (reference sequence). V was pared by 6 bases and J by 2 bases, with 16 bases between. The CDR3 loop reads CASSNGFADQETQYF. As DNA, the CDR3 is TGTGCCAGCAGTAACGGCTTCGCGGATCAAGAGACCCAGTACTTC.

The V and J genes are TRBV2 and TRBJ1-2, with a possible D match to TRBD1 (6 bases). The CDR3 contains 15 residues. Germline lookup yields CDR1 SNHLY and CDR2 FYNNEI. Trimming removed 0 bases from V and 6 bases from J, with 14 bases in between. CDR3 in amino acids: CASSEARTATDGYTF. Written as DNA, the CDR3 is TGTGCCAGCAGTGAAGCGAGGACAGCTACGGATGGCTACACCTTC.

The rearrangement uses TRBV29-1 and TRBJ2-1; 7 bases line up with TRBD1. This CDR3 contains 17 residues. V shed 4 bases and J 3 bases; nucleotides not matched to a gene: 15. Per germline, CDR1 SQVTM and CDR2 ANQGSEA. CDR3 in amino acids: CSVVGQSTLGVYNEQFF. The CDR3 DNA is TGCAGCGTTGTGGGACAGTCGACTCTAGGGGTCTACAATGAGCAGTTCTTC.

The J gene is TRBJ2-4, the V gene TRBV7-9, with 12 nucleotides matching TRBD2. Germline V gives CDR1 SEHNR, CDR2 FQNEAQ (reference sequence). The CDR3 is 18 amino acids. J gave up 3 bases and V 1 base, and 7 bases lay outside the gene matches. CDR3 DNA: TGTGCCAGCAGCTTAGTGCCCACTAGCGGGAGGAACAAAAACATTCAGTACTTC. Translating it yields CASSLVPTSGRNKNIQYF.

This clone was counted a few times. The chain joins TRBV29-1 to TRBJ2-2, with 9 bases that match TRBD1. Trimming removed 5 bases from V and 4 bases from J; junction bases left unmatched: 5. Germline V gene lookup returns CDR1 SQVTM and CDR2 ANQGSEA. The length of the CDR3 is 14 residues. Here the CDR3 reads CSVPGQGGTGELFF. The CDR3 DNA reads TGCAGCGTTCCGGGACAGGGCGGCACCGGGGAGCTGTTTTTT.

The chain is built from TRBV10-2 and TRBJ2-3; D gene unclear. This CDR3 spans 12 amino acids. Trimming removed 6 bases from V and 5 bases from J, with 9 bases in between. Germline assignment: CDR1 WSHSY and CDR2 SAAADI. The CDR3 is CASSLDVDTQYF. The CDR3 nucleotides are TGCGCCAGCAGCTTGGATGTAGATACGCAGTATTTT.

The chain carries TRBV9 and TRBJ1-1, with D possibly being TRBD1 (5 bases). This CDR3 has 14 residues. Trimming took 3 bases from V and 4 from J, leaving 13 bases between them. The germline gives CDR1 SGDLS, CDR2 YYNGEE. The CDR3 DNA reads TGTGCCAGCAGCGCCAGTGGGGGGGGCACTGAAGCTTTCTTT. This translates into CASSASGGGTEAFF.

The chain uses TRBV27 and TRBJ1-4; 10 bases match TRBD1. Trimming removed 5 bases from V and 7 bases from J; junction bases left unmatched: 10. CDR3 length equals 16 residues. Germline CDR1 reads MNHEY; CDR2 reads SMNVEV (reference sequence). Here the CDR3 reads CASSPMTGGGGEKLFF. Written as DNA, the CDR3 is TGTGCCAGCAGTCCAATGACAGGGGGCGGCGGTGAAAAACTGTTTTTT.

The chain couples TRBV15 to TRBJ2-5; 7 positions match TRBD1. The CDR3 has 17 amino acids. CDR1 is LNHNV and CDR2 is YYDKDF in the germline V gene (reference sequence). V was clipped by 0 bases and J by 4 bases; unmatched bases: 11. The CDR3 DNA sequence: TGTGCCACCAGCAGAGAAGACGGTGGACAGGCAGGAGAGACCCAGTACTTC. Translation gives CATSREDGGQAGETQYF.

The chain joins TRBV2 to TRBJ1-2; 8 nucleotides align to TRBD1. Per the germline V gene, CDR1 is SNHLY and CDR2 is FYNNEI. The ends lost 5 bases at V and 8 bases at J; junction bases unmatched: 7. The CDR3 is 13 residues long. Written as DNA, the CDR3 is TGTGCCAGCAGTCGCGACAGGGGACGAGGCTACACCTTC. Protein: CASSRDRGRGYTF.

This chain connects TRBV7-7 to TRBJ2-2; maybe TRBD1 (5 bases). V lost 7 bases and J lost 6, with 9 bases in between. The CDR3 spans 12 residues. Germline V gives CDR1 SSHAT, CDR2 FNYEAQ (reference sequence). The CDR3 DNA is TGTGCCAGCATCGCAGGGTCCGGGGAGCTGTTTTTT. Its protein is CASIAGSGELFF.

The genes are TRBV5-6 and TRBJ2-2; D gene ambiguous. CDR1 is SGHDT and CDR2 is YYEEEE in the germline V gene. This CDR3 comprises 16 residues. Trimming removed 0 bases from V and 0 bases from J, with 9 bases in between. The CDR3 DNA sequence: TGTGCCAGCAGCTTGGTCAGCTTTACGAACACCGGGGAGCTGTTTTTT. Its protein product is CASSLVSFTNTGELFF.

The chain has TRBV4-1 and TRBJ2-5; 13 bases map to TRBD2. The CDR3 runs to 13 residues. V lost 4 bases and J lost 13; bases outside the gene matches: 6. CDR1 and CDR2 from the germline V gene are MGHRA and YSYEKL. The CDR3: CASSLGLAGPPYF. In DNA, the CDR3 is TGCGCCAGCAGCCTGGGACTAGCGGGGCCCCCGTACTTC.

This clone is medium-sized within its sample. The chain couples TRBV7-8 to TRBJ2-7, with D perhaps TRBD1 or TRBD2 (6 bases each). This CDR3 comprises 14 residues. Germline V lookup: CDR1 SGHVS, CDR2 FQNEAQ. The V gene lost 0 bases and the J gene lost 6 bases, with 12 bases spanning the gap. The CDR3: CASSLAQGGSEQYF. The CDR3 region has the DNA TGTGCCAGCAGCTTAGCGCAAGGGGGGTCCGAGCAGTACTTC.

J is TRBJ2-1 and V is TRBV29-1; weak D call: TRBD2 (7 bases). V was cut by 7 bases and J by 0 bases, with 10 bases left in between. CDR3 length: 13 amino acids. Germline V lookup: CDR1 SQVTM, CDR2 ANQGSEA. The CDR3 region is CSGEGGSYNEQFF. The CDR3 bases are TGCAGCGGGGAGGGGGGCTCCTACAATGAGCAGTTCTTC.

This chain connects TRBV7-2 to TRBJ2-3; 13 bases are a match to TRBD2. V gave up 3 bases and J gave up 2 bases; unmatched junction bases: 8. The CDR3 runs 18 residues. Germline values: CDR1 SGHTA, CDR2 FQGNSA. The CDR3 DNA follows: TGTGCCAGCAGCTTGACTAGCGGGGGGACACCCGCCACAGATACGCAGTATTTT. It codes for CASSLTSGGTPATDTQYF.

This chain's CDR3 is CATSRDLPLSSFKNIQYF. CDR3 DNA sequence: TGTGCCACCAGCAGAGATCTTCCCCTGTCATCTTTTAAAAACATTCAGTACTTC. This rearrangement joins TRBV15 to TRBJ2-4; D not certain. Looked up from germline, CDR1 is LNHNV and CDR2 is YYDKDF (reference sequence). The CDR3 has 18 amino acids. The germline V and J ends were trimmed by 0 bases and 4 bases, with 19 bases remaining between them.

The V and J genes are TRBV6-5 and TRBJ2-1; 7 nucleotides line up with TRBD1. J gave up 1 base and V 6 bases, and 6 bases lay outside the gene matches. CDR1 MNHEY and CDR2 SVGAGI come from the germline V gene. The CDR3 contains 15 residues. The CDR3 protein is CASSPRQGSYNEQFF. The CDR3 DNA is TGTGCCAGCAGCCCCCGACAGGGTTCCTACAATGAGCAGTTCTTC.

J is TRBJ1-1 and V is TRBV19; D is ambiguous. CDR1 LNHDA and CDR2 SQIVND come from the germline V gene (reference sequence). Trimming pared 3 bases from V and 2 bases from J, leaving 4 bases between. The CDR3 totals 12 residues. The chain's CDR3 is CASSMLNTEAFF. CDR3 DNA sequence: TGTGCCAGTAGTATGCTTAACACTGAAGCTTTCTTT.

The chain couples TRBV5-4 to TRBJ2-5; TRBD1 matches 7 bases. Gene TRBJ2-7 matches the end of the DNA better, so the J call may be wrong. The germline CDR1 and CDR2 sequences are SGHNT and YYREEE (reference sequence). There are 13 residues in the CDR3. CDR3 residues: CASSSGTVYEQYF. Written as DNA, the CDR3 is TGTGCCAGCAGCTCCGGGACAGTCTACGAGCAGTACTTC.

The rearrangement uses TRBV2 and TRBJ2-7, with D perhaps matching TRBD2 (5 bases). Germline-derived CDR1 and CDR2 are SNHLY and FYNNEI. The length of the CDR3 is 14 residues. Trimming cost V 4 bases and J 2 bases, with 12 bases left between them. The CDR3 region has the DNA TGTGCCAGCAGTGTGAGGGTCGCTACCTACGAGCAGTACTTC. Translated, it gives CASSVRVATYEQYF.